This T cell receptor (beta chain) was identified in a study of beta chain features in type 1 diabetes. There are many counts of this clone. With V trimmed by 3 bases and J by 8 bases, 6 bases remained unmatched. The CDR3 contains 14 residues. CDR1 SGHDN and CDR2 FVKESK come from the germline V gene. Since all of the isolated RNA was reverse transcribed, expressed TCRB transcripts were what got sequenced. TCRdb's table, derived via immunoSEQ multiplex PCR, lists solely in-frame clones and lacks some. The profile shows a few hundred thousand clones, 8% to 13% of them singletons. The chain links TRBV14 to TRBJ2-1, with 8 bases lining up with TRBD2. The sequence came from a woman aged 25 to 45 in good health. The sequenced sample consisted of naive CD4+ T cells from blood. DNA for the CDR3: TGTGCCAGCAGCCAGCGGACTAGCAGGCATGAGCAGTTCTTC. Protein: CASSQRTSRHEQFF.